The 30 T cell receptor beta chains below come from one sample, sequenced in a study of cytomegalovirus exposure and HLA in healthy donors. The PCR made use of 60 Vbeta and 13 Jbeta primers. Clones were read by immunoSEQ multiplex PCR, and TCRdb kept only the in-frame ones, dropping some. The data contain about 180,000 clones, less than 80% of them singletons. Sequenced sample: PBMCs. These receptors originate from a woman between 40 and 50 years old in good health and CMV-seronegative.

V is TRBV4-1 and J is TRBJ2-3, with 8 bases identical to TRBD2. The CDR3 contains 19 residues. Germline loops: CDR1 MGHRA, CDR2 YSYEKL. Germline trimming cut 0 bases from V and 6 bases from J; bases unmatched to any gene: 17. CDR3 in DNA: TGCGCCAGCAGCCAAGAATTCCCGACTGTCGGGAGGGCCGGGGATACGCAGTATTTT. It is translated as CASSQEFPTVGRAGDTQYF.

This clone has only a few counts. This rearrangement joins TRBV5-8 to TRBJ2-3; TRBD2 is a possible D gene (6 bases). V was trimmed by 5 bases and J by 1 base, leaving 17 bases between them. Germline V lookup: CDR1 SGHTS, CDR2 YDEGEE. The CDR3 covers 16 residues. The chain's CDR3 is CASRRGTDSRTDTQYF. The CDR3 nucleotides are TGTGCCAGCAGACGGGGGACGGACTCTCGCACAGATACGCAGTATTTT.

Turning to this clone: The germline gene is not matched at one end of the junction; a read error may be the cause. CDR3: CASSQDAKGPDPRQF. DNA for the CDR3: TGCGCCAGCAGCCAAGACGCGAAGGGGCCCGACCCCCGACAGTTC. The genes are TRBV4-1 and TRBJ2-7; D is perhaps TRBD1 (5 bases). CDR1 is MGHRA and CDR2 is YSYEKL in the germline V gene. The CDR3 is 15 residues long.

CDR3 in amino acids: CASSFLGTGGSNTEAFF. In DNA, the CDR3 is TGTGCCAGCAGTTTCCTAGGGACAGGTGGGTCGAACACTGAAGCTTTCTTT. The rearrangement links TRBV27 to TRBJ1-1; 8 nucleotides line up with TRBD1. From germline, CDR1 is MNHEY and CDR2 SMNVEV (reference sequence). The CDR3 has 17 amino acids. Trimming at V came to 3 bases and at J to 1 base, leaving 10 bases not matched to a gene.

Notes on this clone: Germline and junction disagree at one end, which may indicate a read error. The CDR3 sequence is CASSQREVTSGRRNEQLF. Here the CDR3 DNA reads TGCGCCAGCAGCCAAAGGGAGGTGACTAGCGGGAGGCGGAATGAGCAGCTCTTC. This chain connects TRBV4-1 to TRBJ2-1; TRBD2 aligns across 13 bases. The CDR3 consists of 18 residues. The germline V gene has CDR1 MGHRA and CDR2 YSYEKL.

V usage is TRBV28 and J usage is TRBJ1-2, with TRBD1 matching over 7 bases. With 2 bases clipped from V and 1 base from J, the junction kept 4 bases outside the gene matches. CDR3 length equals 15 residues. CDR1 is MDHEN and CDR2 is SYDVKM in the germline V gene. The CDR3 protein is CASSLRGRVNYGYTF. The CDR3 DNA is TGTGCCAGCAGTTTAAGGGGGCGCGTTAACTATGGCTACACCTTC.

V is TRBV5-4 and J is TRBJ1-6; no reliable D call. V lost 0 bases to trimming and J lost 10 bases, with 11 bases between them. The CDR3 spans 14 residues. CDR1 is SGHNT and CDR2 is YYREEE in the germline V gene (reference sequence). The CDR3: CASSLEGVESPLHF. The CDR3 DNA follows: TGTGCCAGCAGCTTGGAGGGAGTGGAATCACCCCTCCACTTT.

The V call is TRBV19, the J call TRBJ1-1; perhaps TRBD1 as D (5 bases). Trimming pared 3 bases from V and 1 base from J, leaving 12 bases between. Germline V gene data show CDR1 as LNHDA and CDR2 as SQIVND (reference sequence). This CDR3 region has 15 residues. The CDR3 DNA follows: TGTGCCAGTAGTATTGCGGGGCGAGGGAACACTGAAGCTTTCTTT. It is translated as CASSIAGRGNTEAFF. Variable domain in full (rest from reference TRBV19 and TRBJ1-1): DGGITQSPKYLFRKEGQNVTLSCEQNLNHDAMYWYRQDPGQGLRLIYYSQIVNDFQKGDIAEGYSVSREKKESFPLTVTSAQKNPTAFYLCASSIAGRGNTEAFFGQGTRLTVV.

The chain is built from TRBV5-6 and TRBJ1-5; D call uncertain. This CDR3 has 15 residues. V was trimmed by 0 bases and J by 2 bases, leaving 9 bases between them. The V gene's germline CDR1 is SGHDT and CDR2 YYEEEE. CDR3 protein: CASSLGIEGNQPQHF. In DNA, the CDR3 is TGTGCCAGCAGCTTGGGGATAGAGGGCAATCAGCCCCAGCATTTT.

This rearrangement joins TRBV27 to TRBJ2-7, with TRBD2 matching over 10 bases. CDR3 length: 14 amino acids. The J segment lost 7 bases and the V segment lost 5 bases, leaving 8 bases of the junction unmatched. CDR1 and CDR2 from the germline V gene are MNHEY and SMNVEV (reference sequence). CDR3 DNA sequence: TGTGCCAGCAGTAAGGCTAGCGGGAGTAGAGAGCAGTACTTC. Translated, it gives CASSKASGSREQYF.

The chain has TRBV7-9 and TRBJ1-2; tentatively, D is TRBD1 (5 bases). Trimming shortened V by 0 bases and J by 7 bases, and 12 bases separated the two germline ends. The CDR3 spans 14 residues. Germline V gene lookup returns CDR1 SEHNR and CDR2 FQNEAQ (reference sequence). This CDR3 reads CASSLAIGEGGYTF. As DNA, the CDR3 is TGTGCCAGCAGCTTAGCTATAGGGGAGGGTGGCTACACCTTC.

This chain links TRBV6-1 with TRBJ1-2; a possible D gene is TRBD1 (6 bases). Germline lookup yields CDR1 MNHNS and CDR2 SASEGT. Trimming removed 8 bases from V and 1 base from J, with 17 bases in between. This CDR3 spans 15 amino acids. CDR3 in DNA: TGTGCCAGCCTAGATACAGGGTACTTTAACTATGGCTACACCTTC. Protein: CASLDTGYFNYGYTF.

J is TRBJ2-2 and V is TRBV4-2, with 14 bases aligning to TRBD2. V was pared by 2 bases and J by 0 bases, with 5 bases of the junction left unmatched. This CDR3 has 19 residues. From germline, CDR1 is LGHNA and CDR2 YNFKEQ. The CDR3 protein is CASSQRGLAGDANTGELFF. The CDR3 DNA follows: TGTGCCAGCAGCCAAAGGGGACTAGCGGGGGACGCGAACACCGGGGAGCTGTTTTTT.

As DNA, the CDR3 is TGTGCCAGCTGGGACAGGGGCTTCTATGGCTACACCTTC. Amino acids: CASWDRGFYGYTF. This chain uses TRBV19 with TRBJ1-2; 10 positions agree with TRBD1. The CDR3 has 13 residues. The V gene's germline CDR1 is LNHDA and CDR2 SQIVND (reference sequence). Unmatched junction bases numbered 5, after V lost 9 bases and J lost 4 bases.

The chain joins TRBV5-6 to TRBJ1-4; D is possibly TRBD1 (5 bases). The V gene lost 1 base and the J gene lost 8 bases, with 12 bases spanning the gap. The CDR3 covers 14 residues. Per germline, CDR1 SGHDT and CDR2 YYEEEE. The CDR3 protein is CASSLRGFDEKLFF. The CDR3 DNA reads TGTGCCAGCAGCTTGCGGGGGTTTGACGAAAAACTGTTTTTT.

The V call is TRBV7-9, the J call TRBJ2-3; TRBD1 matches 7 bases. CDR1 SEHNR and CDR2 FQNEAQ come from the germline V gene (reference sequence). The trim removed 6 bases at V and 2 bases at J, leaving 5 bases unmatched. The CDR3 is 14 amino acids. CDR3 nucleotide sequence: TGTGCCAGCAGTTCGGGACAGCTCACAGATACGCAGTATTTT. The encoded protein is CASSSGQLTDTQYF.

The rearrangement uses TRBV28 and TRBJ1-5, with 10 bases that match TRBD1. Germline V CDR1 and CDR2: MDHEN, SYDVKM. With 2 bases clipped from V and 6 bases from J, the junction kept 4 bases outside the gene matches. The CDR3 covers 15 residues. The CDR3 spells CASSLGQGVGQPQHF. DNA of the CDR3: TGTGCCAGCAGTTTAGGACAGGGGGTAGGTCAGCCCCAGCATTTT. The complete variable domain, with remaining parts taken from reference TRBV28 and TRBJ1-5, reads DVKVTQSSRYLVKRTGEKVFLECVQDMDHENMFWYRQDPGLGLRLIYFSYDVKMKEKGDIPEGYSVSREKKERFSLILESASTNQTSMYLCASSLGQGVGQPQHFGDGTRLSIL.

The CDR3 is CASSLEVPSSYNEQFF. CDR3 in DNA: TGTGCCAGCAGCTTAGAGGTCCCGAGCTCCTACAATGAGCAGTTCTTC. The chain links TRBV5-4 to TRBJ2-1; D is unclear. This CDR3 has 16 residues. Germline V CDR1 and CDR2: SGHNT, YYREEE (reference sequence). V dropped 2 bases and J dropped 0 bases, with 12 bases sitting between them.

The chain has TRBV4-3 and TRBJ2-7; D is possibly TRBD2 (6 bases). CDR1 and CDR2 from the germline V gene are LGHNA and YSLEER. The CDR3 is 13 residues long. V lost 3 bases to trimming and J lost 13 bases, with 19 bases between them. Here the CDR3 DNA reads TGCGCCAGCAGCCAGGGTTCGGAGGGACCGGAATACTTC. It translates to CASSQGSEGPEYF.

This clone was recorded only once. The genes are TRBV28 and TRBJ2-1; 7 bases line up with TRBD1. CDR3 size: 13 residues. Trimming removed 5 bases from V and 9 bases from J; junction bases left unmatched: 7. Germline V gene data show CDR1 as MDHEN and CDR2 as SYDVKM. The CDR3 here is CASSIQGWVEQFF. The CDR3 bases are TGTGCCAGCAGTATACAGGGGTGGGTTGAGCAGTTCTTC.

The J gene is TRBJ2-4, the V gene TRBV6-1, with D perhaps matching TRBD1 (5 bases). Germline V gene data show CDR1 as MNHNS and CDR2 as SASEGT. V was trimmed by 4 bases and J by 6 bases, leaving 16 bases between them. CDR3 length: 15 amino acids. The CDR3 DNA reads TGTGCCAGCAGTGTCGAACACAGGAACGTAAACATTCAGTACTTC. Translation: CASSVEHRNVNIQYF.

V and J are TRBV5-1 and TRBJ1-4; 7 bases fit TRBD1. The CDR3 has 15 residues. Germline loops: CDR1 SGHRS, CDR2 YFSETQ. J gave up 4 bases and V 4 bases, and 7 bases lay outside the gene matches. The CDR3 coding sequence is TGCGCCAGCAGCCGGGGACAGCCCATTAATGAAAAACTGTTTTTT. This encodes CASSRGQPINEKLFF. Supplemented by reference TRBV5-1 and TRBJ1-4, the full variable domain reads KAGVTQTPRYLIKTRGQQVTLSCSPISGHRSVSWYQQTPGQGLQFLFEYFSETQRNKGNFPGRFSGRQFSNSRSEMNVSTLELGDSALYLCASSRGQPINEKLFFGSGTQLSVL.

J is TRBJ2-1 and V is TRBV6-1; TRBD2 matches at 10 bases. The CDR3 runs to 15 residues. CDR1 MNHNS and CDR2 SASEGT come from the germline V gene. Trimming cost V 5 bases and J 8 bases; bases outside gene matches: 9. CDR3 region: CASSTASGGGYEQFF. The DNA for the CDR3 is TGTGCCAGCAGTACTGCTAGCGGGGGCGGCTATGAGCAGTTCTTC.

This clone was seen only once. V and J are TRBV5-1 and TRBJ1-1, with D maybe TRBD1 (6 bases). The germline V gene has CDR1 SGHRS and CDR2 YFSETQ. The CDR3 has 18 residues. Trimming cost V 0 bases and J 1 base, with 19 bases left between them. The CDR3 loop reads CASSLEIHGGGRNTEAFF. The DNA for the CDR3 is TGCGCCAGCAGCTTGGAAATTCATGGCGGGGGGCGGAACACTGAAGCTTTCTTT.

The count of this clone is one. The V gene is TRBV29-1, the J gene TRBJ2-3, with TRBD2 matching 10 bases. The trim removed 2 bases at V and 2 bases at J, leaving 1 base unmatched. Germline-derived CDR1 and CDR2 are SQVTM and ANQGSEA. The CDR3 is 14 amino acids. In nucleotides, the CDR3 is TGCAGCGTTGAAAGCGGGAGGGCCACAGATACGCAGTATTTT. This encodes CSVESGRATDTQYF.

The CDR3 coding sequence is TGTGCCAGCAGTTACGGGAGGAACACTGAAGCTTTCTTT. The encoded protein is CASSYGRNTEAFF. This chain uses TRBV6-5 with TRBJ1-1; no clear D. V gave up 2 bases and J gave up 1 base, with 5 bases separating them. CDR1 and CDR2 from the germline V gene are MNHEY and SVGAGI. The CDR3 is made up of 13 amino acids.

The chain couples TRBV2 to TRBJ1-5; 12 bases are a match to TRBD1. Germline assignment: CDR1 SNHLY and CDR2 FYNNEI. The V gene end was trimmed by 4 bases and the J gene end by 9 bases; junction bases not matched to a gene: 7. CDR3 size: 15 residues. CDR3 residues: CASSAGTGGDRPQHF. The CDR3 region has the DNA TGTGCCAGCAGTGCGGGGACAGGGGGCGATCGGCCCCAGCATTTT.

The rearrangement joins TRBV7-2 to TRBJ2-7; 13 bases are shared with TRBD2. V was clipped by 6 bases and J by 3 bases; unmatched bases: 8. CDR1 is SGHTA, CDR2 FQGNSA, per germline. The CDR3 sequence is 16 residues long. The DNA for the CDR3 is TGTGCCAGCAGTTCTCCGGGACTAGCGGGATTCTACGAGCAGTACTTC. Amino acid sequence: CASSSPGLAGFYEQYF. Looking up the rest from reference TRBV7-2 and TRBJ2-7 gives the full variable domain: GAGVSQSPSNKVTEKGKDVELRCDPISGHTALYWYRQSLGQGLEFLIYFQGNSAPDKSGLPSDRFSAERTGGSVSTLTIQRTQQEDSAVYLCASSSPGLAGFYEQYFGPGTRLTVT.

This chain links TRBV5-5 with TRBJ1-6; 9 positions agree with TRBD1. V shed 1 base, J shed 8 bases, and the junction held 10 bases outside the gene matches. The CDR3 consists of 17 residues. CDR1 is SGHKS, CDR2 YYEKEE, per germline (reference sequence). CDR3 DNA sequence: TGTGCCAGCAGCTTGACGGGCCCGGGACAGGGCTATTCACCCCTCCACTTT. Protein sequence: CASSLTGPGQGYSPLHF. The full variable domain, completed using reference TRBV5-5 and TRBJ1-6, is DAGVTQSPTHLIKTRGQQVTLRCSPISGHKSVSWYQQVLGQGPQFIFQYYEKEERGRGNFPDRFSARQFPNYSSELNVNALLLGDSALYLCASSLTGPGQGYSPLHFGNGTRLTVT.

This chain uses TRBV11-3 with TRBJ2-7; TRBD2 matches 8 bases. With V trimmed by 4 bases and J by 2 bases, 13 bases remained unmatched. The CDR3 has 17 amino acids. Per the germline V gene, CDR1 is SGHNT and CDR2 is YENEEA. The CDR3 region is CASSSRRGGTRPYEQYF. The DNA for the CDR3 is TGTGCCAGCAGCTCTCGCCGGGGGGGGACTCGTCCCTACGAGCAGTACTTC.